This paragraph covers one T cell receptor (beta chain) sequence. Antigen unknown. One entry per CDR3 protein, called by TCRdb with MiXCR from the reads. This table has fewer than 900,000 distinct CDR3 sequences, just under 30% appearing once. The CDR3 contains 15 residues. Trimming took 5 bases from V and 5 from J; bases not matched to a gene: 8. This specimen comes from a study of T cell repertoires in cytomegalovirus infection. Study outcomes and limitations: Cumulative public TCR beta family frequency identified carriers of CMV plus the relevant HLA. Within the response measured ex vivo, HLA-C-restricted CMV-specific TCR beta clonotypes were dominant.

This rearrangement joins TRBV12-3 or TRBV12-4 to TRBJ2-5, with TRBD1 matching over 10 bases. This TCR derives from a human donor in good health (CMV status not recorded). Some clones in this sample may be carry-over from other donors' samples. The sample was cultured CD8+ T cells from PBMCs, taken from culture after CMV antigen stimulation. Here the CDR3 reads CASSTRQGAGETQYF. The CDR3 coding sequence is TGTGCCAGCAGTACCCGACAGGGGGCGGGGGAGACCCAGTACTTC.